Listed below are T cell receptor beta chains from one sample, sequenced in a study of molecular identifiers for immune sequencing clone quantification. TCRdb reprocessed the PCR reads with MiXCR, giving one entry per CDR3 protein. This sample has about 510,000 distinct CDR3 sequences, with about 26% found just once. The source material was naive CD8+ T cells from blood, with Jurkat cell RNA spiked in. The source is a human donor in good health. Some libraries in this study had Jurkat cell RNA spiked in. Both conserved end residues are part of each CDR3. A D gene is named only where the DNA matches it firmly. The size entry is marked missing in some rows and otherwise reads once, few, many or a size class.

TGCGCCAGCAGCCGATCCAGGGGGCGCCTGAACGAGCAGTACTTC | CASSRSRGRLNEQYF | TRBD1 | TRBV4-1 | few | TRBJ2-7
TGTGCCAGCAGTTACAGCAGGGGCGAAGCTTTCTTT | CASSYSRGEAFF | . | TRBV6-2/TRBV6-3 | many | TRBJ1-1
TGTGCCAGCTCACCATCAGACCACTACGAGCAGTACTTC | CASSPSDHYEQYF | . | TRBV18 | few | TRBJ2-7
TGTGCCAGCAGCCCTAAGGACAGGGCGGGGACCCAGTACTTC | CASSPKDRAGTQYF | TRBD1 | TRBV7-9 | few | TRBJ2-5
TGTGCCTGGAGTCAACCCGGGGAGCTGTTTTTT | CAWSQPGELFF | . | TRBV30 | few | TRBJ2-2
TGTGCCAGCAGCCTGATCGAACAGGGAGAGACCCAGTACTTC | CASSLIEQGETQYF | . | TRBV5-5 | few | TRBJ2-5
TGTGCCAGCAGCAAAGGCGGACAGGGAAACTACGAGCAGTACTTC | CASSKGGQGNYEQYF | . | TRBV21-1 | few | TRBJ2-7
TGTGCCACCAGCAGAGGGCGACAGGGAGACCAGCCCCAGCATTTT | CATSRGRQGDQPQHF | TRBD1 | TRBV15 | few | TRBJ1-5
TGCGCCAGCAGCCTGAGGAGCGGCAGCGGGGAGACCCAGTACTTC | CASSLRSGSGETQYF | . | TRBV5-1 | many | TRBJ2-5
TGTGCCAGCAGCCGGCAGCACCACCGGCTTTCTAATGAAAAACTGTTTTTT | CASSRQHHRLSNEKLFF | . | TRBV7-2 | . | TRBJ1-4
TGTGCCAGCAGCTTAATGGGGATGGCCCAAGAGACCCAGTACTTC | CASSLMGMAQETQYF | . | TRBV7-3 | many | TRBJ2-5
TGTGCTAGCAGTTCCACCCACGCAGGACAGATCTATGGCTACACCTTC | CASSSTHAGQIYGYTF | . | TRBV6-2/TRBV6-3 | . | TRBJ1-2
TGTGCCAGCAGCCTCGGACTAGCGAACTCCTACAATGAGCAGTTCTTC | CASSLGLANSYNEQFF | TRBD2 | TRBV7-2 | . | TRBJ2-1
TGTGCCAGCAGTTGGGGACAGGGACTATCGAATGAGCAGTTCTTC | CASSWGQGLSNEQFF | TRBD1 | TRBV27 | few | TRBJ2-1
TGTGCCACCAGCGGAAAGGCAGGCGGGAAAGGCCCCTACGAGCAGTACTTC | CATSGKAGGKGPYEQYF | . | TRBV15 | . | TRBJ2-7
TGTGCTAGTGGTTTGGTCCGCATCGGACAGGGGACTACGAATGGAAACACCATATATTTT | CASGLVRIGQGTTNGNTIYF | TRBD1 | TRBV12-5 | many | TRBJ1-3
TGTGCCAGCAGCCAAATAGCGGGAGGGCGCGAGACCCAGTACTTC | CASSQIAGGRETQYF | TRBD2 | TRBV7-2 | few | TRBJ2-5
TGCGCCAGCAGCTTGTACACAGGGGCCGAGCAGTACTTC | CASSLYTGAEQYF | TRBD1 | TRBV5-1 | few | TRBJ2-7
TGTGCCAGCAGTGAATGGGGAAGGAACACTGAAGCTTTCTTT | CASSEWGRNTEAFF | . | TRBV6-1 | few | TRBJ1-1
TGCAGTGCTAGTGAGGCAGGGAGCTCCTACGAGCAGTACTTC | CSASEAGSSYEQYF | . | TRBV20-1 | few | TRBJ2-7
TGTGCCAGCAGTCACCGGGACAGAGGTCATCAGCCCCAGCATTTT | CASSHRDRGHQPQHF | TRBD1 | TRBV28 | . | TRBJ1-5
TGTGCCAGCAGTTTTACAGGGGACGAGCCCCAGCATTTT | CASSFTGDEPQHF | TRBD1 | TRBV28 | . | TRBJ1-5
TGTGCCAGCATGGGGGTCCAAGCTTTCTTT | CASMGVQAFF | . | TRBV2 | . | TRBJ1-1
TGTGCCAGCAGTTTGACTAGCGTGCTCACAGATACGCAGTATTTT | CASSLTSVLTDTQYF | TRBD2 | TRBV12-3/TRBV12-4 | . | TRBJ2-3
TGTGCCAGCAGCCAAGATTGGGGGTCGGGGAACGAGCAGTACTTC | CASSQDWGSGNEQYF | . | TRBV4-2 | . | TRBJ2-7
TGCAGTGCTAGAATTCTGGACACTGGTTACGAGCAGTACTTC | CSARILDTGYEQYF | . | TRBV20-1 | few | TRBJ2-7
TGTGCCAGCAGCCGAGGACAGGGATGGACTGAAGCTTTCTTT | CASSRGQGWTEAFF | TRBD1 | TRBV12-3/TRBV12-4 | . | TRBJ1-1
TGTGCCAGCAGCCAATATTCTGGGCCGTACGAGCAGTACTTC | CASSQYSGPYEQYF | . | TRBV3-1 | few | TRBJ2-7
TGCAGTACCACAGCCGGGACTAGCGGGAGTACCCTACAGAAATTTACGCGGGAGCAGTACTTC | CSTTAGTSGSTLQKFTREQYF | TRBD2 | TRBV20-1 | few | TRBJ2-7
TGTGCCAGTAGTCTGTACAGGGGCGCAGGAGGTGAGCAGTTCTTC | CASSLYRGAGGEQFF | TRBD1 | TRBV19 | . | TRBJ2-1
TGTGCCTGGAGGGCTAAATACAATGAGCAGTTCTTC | CAWRAKYNEQFF | . | TRBV30 | . | TRBJ2-1
TGTGCCTGGAGCGCAATTCGGGACAGTTTGTTTCCCGAGCAGTACTTC | CAWSAIRDSLFPEQYF | TRBD1 | TRBV30 | few | TRBJ2-7
TGCGCCAGCAGCCAACTGCCAGGGCCAAAGTATTTT | CASSQLPGPKYF | . | TRBV4-1 | few | TRBJ2-3
TGCGCCAGCAGCCACGAGCCGGGGACAGGGGTTCTCTCTGAAGCTTTCTTT | CASSHEPGTGVLSEAFF | TRBD1 | TRBV4-1 | . | TRBJ1-1
TGTGCCAGCAGTTGGGGACAGCTAACACCCCTCCACTTT | CASSWGQLTPLHF | TRBD1 | TRBV27 | few | TRBJ1-6
TGCGCCAGCCGACAGGACCGCGCTCTGAGTGGGGCCAACGTCCTGACTTTC | CASRQDRALSGANVLTF | . | TRBV5-1 | many | TRBJ2-6
TGTGCCAGCAGTTACCTTCCTAGCACAGATACGCAGTATTTT | CASSYLPSTDTQYF | . | TRBV6-2/TRBV6-3 | . | TRBJ2-3
TGTGCCAGTTGGCCGGGACAGAGATCCACAGATACGCAGTATTTT | CASWPGQRSTDTQYF | TRBD1 | TRBV19 | few | TRBJ2-3
TGCAGTGCTAGAGATACAGGGAGGCCCGGGGAGCTGTTTTTT | CSARDTGRPGELFF | . | TRBV20-1 | few | TRBJ2-2
TGTGCCAGCAGGGCTACTAGCGGGACTGCAGATACGCAGTATTTT | CASRATSGTADTQYF | TRBD2 | TRBV6-5 | few | TRBJ2-3
TGTGCCAGCTCACCTTATCCCGACCCGGCCCAGTACTTC | CASSPYPDPAQYF | . | TRBV18 | . | TRBJ2-5
TGCGCCAGCAGCCAAACTAGCGGGGGGCCCAGAAGCACAGATACGCAGTATTTT | CASSQTSGGPRSTDTQYF | TRBD2 | TRBV4-1 | many | TRBJ2-3
TGTGCCAGCAGCCCCCACCCGGGCCGCGAGCAGTACTTC | CASSPHPGREQYF | . | TRBV14 | . | TRBJ2-7
TGTGCCTGGGGACAACAGGGATACGAGCAGTACTTC | CAWGQQGYEQYF | . | TRBV30 | many | TRBJ2-7
TGTGCCAGCAGTTACTTTGGGGATAGCTACGAGCAGTACTTC | CASSYFGDSYEQYF | . | TRBV6-5 | . | TRBJ2-7
TGTGCCAGCAACACTCGGGGGGGGCAGGACAGCTACGAGCAGTACTTC | CASNTRGGQDSYEQYF | TRBD2 | TRBV7-9 | . | TRBJ2-7
TGTGCCAGCAGCTTGTATGAGGGCTACACCTTC | CASSLYEGYTF | . | TRBV5-6 | few | TRBJ1-2
TGCGCCAGCAGCTTCACCGGGACAGGGGGCGAGCAGTACTTC | CASSFTGTGGEQYF | TRBD1 | TRBV5-1 | many | TRBJ2-7
TGCAGTGCTAGGGCCCTCTCTGGAAACACCATATATTTT | CSARALSGNTIYF | . | TRBV20-1 | few | TRBJ1-3
TGTGCCAGCAGCCATTTCGGACAGGAATCCTATAATTCACCCCTCCACTTT | CASSHFGQESYNSPLHF | TRBD1 | TRBV3-1 | . | TRBJ1-6
TGTGCCAGCAGCCAAGATTTGGCTAGCGGGAGTACAGATACGCAGTATTTT | CASSQDLASGSTDTQYF | TRBD2 | TRBV3-1 | . | TRBJ2-3